This T cell receptor (beta chain) is drawn from a study of human T cells and chemical hapten exposure. TCRdb passed the RACE reads through MiXCR, listing each CDR3 protein once. The sample lists around 340,000 distinct CDR3 sequences, around 7% occurring once. This clonotype was seen a handful of times. Germline loops: CDR1 SGHAT, CDR2 FQNNGV. The CDR3 is made up of 17 amino acids. The V end lost 4 bases, the J end lost 5 bases, and 23 bases lay between the germline ends. Time point described: patch test 1, 2 weeks after DPC sensitization. Regarding treatment: therapeutic diphenylcyclopropenone sensitization with weekly scalp DPC.

V is TRBV11-2 and J is TRBJ1-1; tentative D call: TRBD1 (5 bases). This TCR was sampled from a woman between 18 and 29 years old with alopecia areata. Some clones in this sample may be carry-over from other donors' samples. The sample was whole blood, taken in connection with sensitization to the hapten diphenylcyclopropenone (DPC). CDR3 loop: CASSSRALRFRGTEAFF. CDR3 DNA sequence: TGTGCCAGCAGCTCCCGGGCCCTACGTTTTCGGGGGACTGAAGCTTTCTTT.